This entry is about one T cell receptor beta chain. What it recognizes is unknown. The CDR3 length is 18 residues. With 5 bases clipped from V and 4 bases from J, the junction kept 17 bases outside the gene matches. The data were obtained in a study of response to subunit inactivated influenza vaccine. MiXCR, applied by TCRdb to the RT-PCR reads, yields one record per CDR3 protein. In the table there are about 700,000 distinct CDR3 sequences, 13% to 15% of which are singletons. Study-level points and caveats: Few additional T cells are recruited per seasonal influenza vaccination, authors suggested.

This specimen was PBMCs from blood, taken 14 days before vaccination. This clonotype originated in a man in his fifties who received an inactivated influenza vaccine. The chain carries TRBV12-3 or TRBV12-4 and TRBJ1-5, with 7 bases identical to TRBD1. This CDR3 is CASSPPRQGMEENQPQHF. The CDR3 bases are TGTGCCAGCAGTCCCCCACGACAGGGTATGGAAGAAAATCAGCCCCAGCATTTT.